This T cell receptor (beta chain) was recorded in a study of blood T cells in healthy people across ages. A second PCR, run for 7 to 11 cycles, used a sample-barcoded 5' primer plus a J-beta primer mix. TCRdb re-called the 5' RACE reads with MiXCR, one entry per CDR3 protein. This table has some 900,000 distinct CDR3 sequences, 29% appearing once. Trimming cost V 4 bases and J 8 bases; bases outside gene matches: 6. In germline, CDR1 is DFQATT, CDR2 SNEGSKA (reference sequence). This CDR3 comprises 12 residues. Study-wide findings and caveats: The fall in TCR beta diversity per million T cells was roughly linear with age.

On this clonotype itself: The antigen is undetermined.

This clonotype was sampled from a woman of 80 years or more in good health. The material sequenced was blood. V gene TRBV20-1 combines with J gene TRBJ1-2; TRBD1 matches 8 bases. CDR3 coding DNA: TGCAGTGCTACAGGGGGCTCGGGGGGCTACACCTTC. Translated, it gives CSATGGSGGYTF.